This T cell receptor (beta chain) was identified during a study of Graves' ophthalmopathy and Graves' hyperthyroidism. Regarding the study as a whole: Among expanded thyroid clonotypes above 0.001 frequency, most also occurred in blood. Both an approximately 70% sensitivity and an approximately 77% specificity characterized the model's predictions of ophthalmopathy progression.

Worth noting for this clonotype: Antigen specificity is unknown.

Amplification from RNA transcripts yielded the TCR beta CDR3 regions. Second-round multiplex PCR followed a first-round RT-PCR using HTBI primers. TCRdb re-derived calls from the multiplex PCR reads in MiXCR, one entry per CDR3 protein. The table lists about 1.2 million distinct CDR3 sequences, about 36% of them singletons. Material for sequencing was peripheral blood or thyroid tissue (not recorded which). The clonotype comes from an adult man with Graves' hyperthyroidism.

CDR3 nucleotides: TGCGCCAGCAGCCAAGGCTGGAGGGGGGTCACTGAAGCTTTCTTT. It is translated as CASSQGWRGVTEAFF. The chain uses TRBV4-1 and TRBJ1-1; D possibly corresponds to TRBD1 (6 bases). The germline V and J ends were trimmed by 1 base and 4 bases, with 13 bases remaining between them. The CDR3 is 15 residues long. Germline CDR1 and CDR2: MGHRA and YSYEKL.